This TCR beta chain originates from a study of blood T cell repertoires in COVID-19. About the study: Material from acute and convalescent COVID-19 was sourced from the United States, Italy and Spain. PBMCs, B-cell-depleted T cells, or T cells provided the cDNA or gDNA that made up the material.

Measured with immunoSEQ multiplex PCR; TCRdb has only the in-frame clones, and not every one. The data show about 65,000 clones, 90% to 95% seen once. Source material: peripheral blood. This receptor was taken from a man aged 65 to 85 with active COVID-19.

For the CDR3, the DNA is TGTGCCAGCAGTTTCCCAAGTGGGGGGGTAACATGGCAGCCCCAGCATTTT. It encodes CASSFPSGGVTWQPQHF. The rearrangement uses TRBV28 and TRBJ1-5; D is perhaps TRBD1 (5 bases). V lost 3 bases to trimming and J lost 7 bases, with 22 bases between them. CDR3 length equals 17 residues. Germline CDR1 is MDHEN and CDR2 is SYDVKM.